This T cell receptor beta chain was sequenced during a study of cytomegalovirus exposure and HLA in healthy donors. As for the study in general: Of 398 genotyped donors, more than 75% clustered with self-reported Caucasian donors. Points from the study as a whole: A later analysis reportedly identified an Asian-associated ancestry cluster as carrying fewer N-insertions than the roughly 700-donor mean.

On this clone: Its antigen is still unknown.

The PCR had 60 Vbeta and 13 Jbeta primers. Only in-frame clones appear in the TCRdb table, and some are missing; sequencing was by immunoSEQ multiplex PCR. The sample shows fewer than 200,000 clones, approximately 80% of them seen only once. The germline gives CDR1 SGHAT, CDR2 FQNNGV. V shed 2 bases and J shed 1 base, with 13 bases lying between them. This CDR3 is 16 amino acids long. This receptor was identified in a man aged 50-60 years in good health and CMV-seropositive. Material for sequencing was PBMCs. V and J are TRBV11-2 and TRBJ2-3; D gene uncertain. The CDR3 bases are TGTGCCAGCAGCTTACCGGTCTGGTTGGGCACAGATACGCAGTATTTT. Its protein is CASSLPVWLGTDTQYF.